This T cell receptor beta chain was observed in a study of cytomegalovirus exposure and HLA in healthy donors. The length of the CDR3 is 18 residues. The ends lost 0 bases at V and 7 bases at J; junction bases unmatched: 11. Looked up from germline, CDR1 is ENHRY and CDR2 is SYGVKD. With regard to this clone: Its antigen is currently unknown.

PCR primers comprised 60 Vbeta and 13 Jbeta primers. Data came from immunoSEQ multiplex PCR; TCRdb stores just in-frame clones and leaves some out. This table holds roughly 120,000 clones, 80% found once. Overall study findings and caveats: Most likely, a cluster of highly shared sequence variants arose as a sequencing artifact. Later on, an analysis found that several of the most significant clusters appeared to be linked to common viral pathogens, which included parvovirus B19.

The sequence was obtained from a human donor in good health. Sequencing was performed on PBMCs. The genes are TRBV10-3 and TRBJ2-2; 10 positions agree with TRBD2. In DNA form, the CDR3 reads TGTGCCATCAGTGAGTCGACCATGGCTAGCGGGGGAAACGGGGAGCTGTTTTTT. This codes for CAISESTMASGGNGELFF.